Only one count was recorded for the clone carrying this TCR beta chain. This specimen comes from a study of T cell changes during pregnancy in multiple sclerosis. The protocol was immunoSEQ multiplex PCR, while the TCRdb copy is restricted to in-frame clones and leaves out a portion. The table records 40,000 to 60,000 clones, roughly 94% of them present only once. The sample here was CD8+ T cells from peripheral blood mononuclear cells, taken before pregnancy. The sequence was obtained from a female donor with multiple sclerosis, enrolled in a pregnancy study.

This CDR3 is CASSSGLSLYGYTF. CDR3 coding DNA: TGTGCCAGCAGCTCAGGGTTGAGCCTATATGGCTACACCTTC. The chain employs TRBV27 and TRBJ1-2; TRBD1 is a possible D gene (5 bases). Germline V gene data show CDR1 as MNHEY and CDR2 as SMNVEV (reference sequence). This CDR3 spans 14 amino acids. V was trimmed by 6 bases and J by 5 bases, leaving 16 bases between them.